The T cell receptor beta chain under discussion was sequenced for a study of T cell repertoires in cytomegalovirus infection. The overall study: Through public TCR beta signatures, both CMV infection and matching HLA type were indicated.

Broader study findings: The cumulative frequency of public TCR beta families distinguished individuals who carried CMV together with the relevant HLA. Ex vivo, HLA-C-restricted CMV-specific TCR beta clonotypes prevailed over the rest of the response.

MiXCR was run by TCRdb on the reads, yielding one entry per CDR3 protein. The data show almost 550,000 distinct CDR3 sequences, more than 15% seen once. This CDR3 is built from 17 residues. The germline V gene encodes CDR1 SGHVS and CDR2 FNYEAQ. The V gene end was trimmed by 2 bases and the J gene end by 4 bases; junction bases not matched to a gene: 11. This clonotype was seen at least ten times. Its specificity is unknown. The material sequenced was CD8+ T cells from PBMCs. The chain carries TRBV7-6 and TRBJ2-1; TRBD1 agrees at 7 bases. This clonotype was sampled from a human donor in good health (CMV status not recorded). Some clones in this sample may be carry-over from other donors' samples. The CDR3 reads CASSLRTPGGLYNEQFF. For the CDR3, the DNA is TGTGCCAGCAGCTTACGAACGCCAGGGGGATTATACAATGAGCAGTTCTTC.